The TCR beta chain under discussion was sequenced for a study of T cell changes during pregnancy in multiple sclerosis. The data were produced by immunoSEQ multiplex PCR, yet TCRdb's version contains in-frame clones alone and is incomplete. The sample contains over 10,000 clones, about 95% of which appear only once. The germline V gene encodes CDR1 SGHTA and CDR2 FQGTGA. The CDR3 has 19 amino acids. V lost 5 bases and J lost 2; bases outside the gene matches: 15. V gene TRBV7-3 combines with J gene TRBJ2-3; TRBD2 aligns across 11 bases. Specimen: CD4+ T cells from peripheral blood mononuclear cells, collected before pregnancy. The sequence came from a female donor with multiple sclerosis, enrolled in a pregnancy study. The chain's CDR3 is CASSPNIRLAGGHTDTQYF. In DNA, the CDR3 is TGTGCCAGCAGCCCAAATATCCGGCTAGCGGGGGGTCACACAGATACGCAGTATTTT.